The 28 T cell receptor beta chains given below trace back to one sample, sequenced in a study of human T cells and chemical hapten exposure. Time point indicated: pre-sensitization, week 0. Regarding treatment: therapeutic diphenylcyclopropenone sensitization with weekly scalp DPC. Each CDR3 protein gets one entry after TCRdb re-called the RACE reads with MiXCR. The sample yields over 300,000 distinct CDR3 sequences, approximately 5.1% seen once. Sequencing was performed on whole blood, taken in connection with sensitization to the hapten diphenylcyclopropenone (DPC). The receptors originated from a woman between 50 and 59 years old with alopecia areata. Some clones in this sample may be carry-over from other donors' samples.

This clonotype was seen at least ten times. J is TRBJ1-1 and V is TRBV5-1; D is uncertain. This CDR3 is 13 amino acids long. The germline CDR1 and CDR2 sequences are SGHRS and YFSETQ. Trimming stripped 3 bases from V and 0 bases from J, with 6 bases between. CDR3 region: CASSSFMNTEAFF. The CDR3 DNA sequence: TGCGCCAGCAGCTCGTTCATGAACACTGAAGCTTTCTTT.

CDR3 residues: CASSPSGLAVSGANVLTF. The DNA of the CDR3 is TGTGCCAGCAGCCCCTCGGGACTAGCGGTCTCTGGGGCCAACGTCCTGACTTTC. The genes are TRBV7-2 and TRBJ2-6, with TRBD2 identical over 11 bases. V lost 5 bases to trimming and J lost 0 bases; unmatched junction nucleotides: 6. Germline V CDR1 and CDR2: SGHTA, FQGNSA. This CDR3 region has 18 residues.

This clonotype has just a few counts. Germline and junction disagree at one end, which may indicate a read error. The chain uses TRBV27 and TRBJ1-2; 7 nucleotides match TRBD1. Germline CDR1 and CDR2: MNHEY and SMNVEV (reference sequence). This CDR3 has 11 amino acids. The CDR3 nucleotides are TGTGCCAGCAGGCAGGAGGGACAGCTGGAGTTC. It is translated as CASRQEGQLEF.

This clonotype occurred many times. The chain links TRBV2 to TRBJ1-1; D is unresolved. Germline values: CDR1 SNHLY, CDR2 FYNNEI. V was pared by 1 base and J by 2 bases, with 5 bases between. The CDR3 covers 13 residues. CDR3 sequence (DNA): TGTGCCAGCAGTGAAGGGGTTAACACTGAAGCTTTCTTT. Protein sequence: CASSEGVNTEAFF.

The sample holds many counts of this clonotype. This sequence joins TRBV7-6 and TRBJ2-1; no clear D. Per germline, CDR1 SGHVS and CDR2 FNYEAQ. V was cut by 5 bases and J by 7 bases, with 15 bases left in between. The CDR3 contains 14 residues. The CDR3 reads CASSPSSSQNEQFF. In DNA form, the CDR3 reads TGTGCCAGCAGCCCTAGTTCATCGCAAAATGAGCAGTTCTTC.

V is TRBV20-1 and J is TRBJ1-6, with D perhaps matching TRBD1 (6 bases). This CDR3 is 14 amino acids long. V dropped 1 base and J dropped 7 bases, with 11 bases sitting between them. The germline V gene encodes CDR1 DFQATT and CDR2 SNEGSKA (reference sequence). CDR3 DNA sequence: TGCAGTGCTAGAGTGGCGGGGGGCAATTCACCCCTCCACTTT. The encoded protein is CSARVAGGNSPLHF.

This clonotype was detected many times. The rearrangement links TRBV7-6 to TRBJ2-1, with a tentative D call TRBD1 (7 bases). The CDR3 consists of 16 residues. CDR1 and CDR2 from the germline V gene are SGHVS and FNYEAQ. The V end was cut by 5 bases, the J end by 10 bases, with 24 bases between. The CDR3 here is CASSVGGGPRTGEQFF. In DNA form, the CDR3 reads TGTGCCAGCAGCGTAGGAGGGGGCCCACGTACGGGGGAGCAGTTCTTC.

This clonotype was detected a few times. This chain uses TRBV29-1 with TRBJ2-3, with TRBD2 matching over 9 bases. Looked up from germline, CDR1 is SQVTM and CDR2 is ANQGSEA. Trimming took 4 bases from V and 3 from J; bases not matched to a gene: 5. The CDR3 is 14 residues long. CDR3 region: CSVGGAGGTDTQYF. The CDR3 DNA reads as TGCAGCGTTGGAGGTGCGGGGGGGACAGATACGCAGTATTTT.

This clonotype was seen repeatedly, ten times or more. The chain recombines TRBV6-1 with TRBJ1-5, with D unclear. This CDR3 comprises 13 residues. Germline V gives CDR1 MNHNS, CDR2 SASEGT. V lost 0 bases, J lost 8 bases, and 8 bases lay in between. CDR3 loop: CASSEAVRKPQHF. The CDR3 nucleotides read TGTGCCAGCAGTGAAGCTGTCCGTAAGCCCCAGCATTTT.

The rearrangement links TRBV7-2 to TRBJ2-3; D gene uncertain. Trimming removed 7 bases from V and 2 bases from J, with 7 bases in between. This CDR3 contains 12 residues. The germline V gene encodes CDR1 SGHTA and CDR2 FQGNSA. The CDR3 loop reads CASIGSTDTQYF. CDR3 bases: TGTGCCAGCATTGGGTCCACAGATACGCAGTATTTT.

The sample holds many counts of this clonotype. The gene calls are TRBV12-3 or TRBV12-4 and TRBJ2-1, with a tentative D call TRBD2 (7 bases). The CDR3 loop spans 17 amino acids. Deletions cut 5 bases from V and 6 bases from J, with 23 bases between. In DNA, the CDR3 is TGTGCCAGCAGTCAAAGGGCTAGCGGACAGACCCCCAATGAGCAGTTCTTC. Its protein is CASSQRASGQTPNEQFF.

In DNA, the CDR3 is TGTGCCAGCAGCCCAATACAGGACACCACAGATACGCAGTATTTT. Protein product: CASSPIQDTTDTQYF. The chain carries TRBV4-2 and TRBJ2-3; the D gene is possibly TRBD1 (5 bases). The CDR3 totals 15 residues. V lost 4 bases to trimming and J lost 2 bases, with 13 bases between them. Germline CDR1 reads LGHNA; CDR2 reads YNFKEQ.

This clonotype was counted ten times or more. J is TRBJ2-1 and V is TRBV7-2; 8 positions match TRBD2. The CDR3 spans 15 residues. The trim removed 6 bases at V and 7 bases at J, leaving 11 bases unmatched. CDR1 and CDR2 from the germline V gene are SGHTA and FQGNSA. The CDR3 DNA sequence: TGTGCCAGCAGGCATACGGGGGGGTCGTTGAATGAGCAGTTCTTC. This sequence encodes CASRHTGGSLNEQFF.

The V call is TRBV15, the J call TRBJ1-4; the D gene is possibly TRBD1 (5 bases). The CDR3 totals 12 residues. Between the trimmed V and J ends, which lost 4 bases and 10 bases, there was a span of 10 bases. Germline CDR1 and CDR2: LNHNV and YYDKDF (reference sequence). Written as DNA, the CDR3 is TGTGCCACCAGCACGACAGAACGAAAACTGTTTTTT. This sequence encodes CATSTTERKLFF. The whole variable domain, remainder taken from reference TRBV15 and TRBJ1-4, is DAMVIQNPRYQVTQFGKPVTLSCSQTLNHNVMYWYQQKSSQAPKLLFHYYDKDFNNEADTPDNFQSRRPNTSFCFLDIRSPGLGDTAMYLCATSTTERKLFFGSGTQLSVL.

About this clonotype: Sequence at one end of the junction differs from germline and may be a read error. The chain carries TRBV15 and TRBJ2-5, with a tentative D call TRBD2 (6 bases). Germline V CDR1 and CDR2: LNHNV, YYDKDF (reference sequence). The CDR3 sequence is 14 residues long. The CDR3: CVTSARGSQETQYF. DNA of the CDR3: TGTGTCACCAGCGCCCGGGGGTCACAAGAGACCCAGTACTTC.

The gene calls are TRBV11-2 and TRBJ2-1; D is uncertain. The germline V gene encodes CDR1 SGHAT and CDR2 FQNNGV. Deletions cut 5 bases from V and 4 bases from J, with 12 bases between. The CDR3 is made up of 14 amino acids. The CDR3, as DNA: TGTGCCAGCAGCCTGGGAAGGAATTACAATGAGCAGTTCTTC. Its protein product is CASSLGRNYNEQFF.

This clonotype was counted at least ten times. The chain combines TRBV6-5 with TRBJ2-5; 8 positions match TRBD2. After removal of 1 base from V and 5 bases from J, the junction contained 6 bases not matched to a gene. This CDR3 has 15 amino acids. Germline loops: CDR1 MNHEY, CDR2 SVGAGI. The CDR3 DNA reads TGTGCCAGCAGTTACTGGGGCCCGGGGGGGGAGACCCAGTACTTC. Its protein is CASSYWGPGGETQYF.

This clonotype has at least ten counts. This rearrangement joins TRBV6-6 to TRBJ2-2, with 15 bases identical to TRBD2. Looked up from germline, CDR1 is MNHNY and CDR2 is SVGAGI (reference sequence). Unmatched junction bases numbered 3, after V lost 6 bases and J lost 4 bases. The CDR3 extends over 16 amino acids. The DNA of the CDR3 is TGTGCCAGCAGCCGGACTAGCGGGAGGGCCACCGGGGAGCTGTTTTTT. This encodes CASSRTSGRATGELFF.

Ten or more counts support this clonotype. CDR3: CASSLETGGKNEQFF. CDR3 nucleotide sequence: TGTGCCAGCAGTTTAGAGACAGGGGGCAAAAATGAGCAGTTCTTC. This rearrangement joins TRBV12-3 or TRBV12-4 to TRBJ2-1, with TRBD1 matching over 10 bases. The CDR3 consists of 15 residues. V shed 1 base and J 7 bases; nucleotides not matched to a gene: 4.

The rearrangement joins TRBV28 to TRBJ1-2; D is possibly TRBD1 (5 bases). The V gene's germline CDR1 is MDHEN and CDR2 SYDVKM. Trimming removed 3 bases at V and 0 bases at J, with 8 bases between. CDR3 length: 14 amino acids. The CDR3 DNA sequence: TGTGCCAGCAGTTTCGGGGGATCTAACTATGGCTACACCTTC. This codes for CASSFGGSNYGYTF.

The chain couples TRBV5-1 to TRBJ2-3; 13 nucleotides agree with TRBD2. Germline values: CDR1 SGHRS, CDR2 YFSETQ. The CDR3 has 16 amino acids. V lost 4 bases to trimming and J lost 4 bases; unmatched junction nucleotides: 6. CDR3 nucleotide sequence: TGCGCCAGCAGCCCGATCGGGACTAGCGGGGCAGATACGCAGTATTTT. As protein: CASSPIGTSGADTQYF.

In this sample, this clonotype turned up a few times. The chain employs TRBV4-1 and TRBJ1-1; D gene ambiguous. The V end was cut by 0 bases, the J end by 1 base, with 15 bases between. The CDR3 loop spans 17 amino acids. Germline V gives CDR1 MGHRA, CDR2 YSYEKL. The chain's CDR3 is CASSQELVAAQNTEAFF. The DNA for the CDR3 is TGCGCCAGCAGCCAAGAACTCGTGGCGGCCCAGAACACTGAAGCTTTCTTT.

This clonotype was counted ten times or more. The V gene is TRBV6-2 or TRBV6-3, the J gene TRBJ1-1; 9 bases align to TRBD1. Per germline, CDR1 MNHEY and CDR2 SVGEGT. J lost 6 bases, V lost 6 bases, and 5 bases had no gene match. The CDR3 covers 13 residues. The CDR3 DNA is TGTGCCAGCAGCCACGGACAGGGGTCTGAAGCTTTCTTT. As protein: CASSHGQGSEAFF.

This clonotype has a handful of counts. CDR3 DNA: TGTGCCACCGCCCCCGACAGGATAGTAAAATCCTATGGCTACACCTTC. Translating gives CATAPDRIVKSYGYTF. The J gene is TRBJ1-2, the V gene TRBV27, with D tentatively TRBD1 (6 bases). V dropped 10 bases and J dropped 4 bases, with 25 bases sitting between them. CDR1 is MNHEY, CDR2 SMNVEV, per germline (reference sequence). This CDR3 has 16 residues.

This chain joins TRBV6-2 or TRBV6-3 and TRBJ1-1; maybe TRBD1 (5 bases). The germline V gene encodes CDR1 MNHEY and CDR2 SVGEGT. V lost 4 bases to trimming and J lost 3 bases, with 15 bases between them. CDR3 size: 15 residues. In DNA form, the CDR3 reads TGTGCCAGCAGTTTAACAGGAGAAGGAGACACTGAAGCTTTCTTT. As protein: CASSLTGEGDTEAFF.

This clonotype was observed many times. V and J are TRBV7-3 and TRBJ2-1; 8 bases are a match to TRBD2. Trimming cost V 5 bases and J 1 base; bases outside gene matches: 7. Germline values: CDR1 SGHTA, CDR2 FQGTGA. The CDR3 is made up of 16 amino acids. CDR3 sequence: CASSRRGGRSYNEQFF. The CDR3 DNA reads as TGTGCCAGCAGCCGACGGGGGGGTCGTTCCTACAATGAGCAGTTCTTC.

Only a few counts were recorded for this clonotype. The rearrangement joins TRBV7-8 to TRBJ1-1; D perhaps matches TRBD1 (6 bases). CDR3 size: 14 residues. The V and J ends lost 5 bases and 1 base respectively, with 11 bases between them. CDR1 SGHVS and CDR2 FQNEAQ come from the germline V gene. CDR3: CASSPLTGNTEAFF. As DNA, the CDR3 is TGTGCCAGCAGCCCGCTGACAGGGAACACTGAAGCTTTCTTT. Together with reference TRBV7-8 and TRBJ1-1, the CDR3 gives the full variable domain: GAGVSQSPRYKVAKRGQDVALRCDPISGHVSLFWYQQALGQGPEFLTYFQNEAQLDKSGLPSDRFFAERPEGSVSTLKIQRTQQEDSAVYLCASSPLTGNTEAFFGQGTRLTVV.

This clonotype was observed at least ten times. The V call is TRBV4-2, the J call TRBJ2-4; 7 positions match TRBD1. Germline CDR1 reads LGHNA; CDR2 reads YNFKEQ. J lost 5 bases, V lost 6 bases, and 4 bases had no gene match. The CDR3 runs 13 residues. The CDR3 DNA reads TGTGCCAGCAGACACAGGGGCGAAAACATTCAGTACTTC. It is translated as CASRHRGENIQYF.